The clone carrying this T cell receptor beta chain occurred many times. The antigen is undetermined. The data belong to a study of blood T cells in healthy people across ages. Study-level results: One million T cells yielded diversity estimates that were considered underestimates.

Then a second PCR, running roughly 7 to 11 cycles, was carried out with a sample-barcoded 5' primer and a J-beta primer mix. A single record per CDR3 protein comes from TCRdb applying MiXCR to the 5' RACE reads. The sample yields 800,000 to 950,000 distinct CDR3 sequences, 29% seen once. The germline V gene encodes CDR1 MNHNY and CDR2 SVGAGI (reference sequence). Trimming pared 0 bases from V and 8 bases from J, leaving 10 bases between. This CDR3 has 13 residues. This same sample was also taken into another study, of T cells of mothers and their children. That publication notes: During the second PCR, the M1S primer introduced sample barcodes along with 2-4 random nucleotides.

Sequencing used blood. The receptor was derived from a woman in her thirties or forties in good health. This chain joins TRBV6-6 and TRBJ1-2; unclear D gene. The CDR3 region is CASSYSPIRGYTF. CDR3 nucleotides: TGTGCCAGCAGTTACTCCCCCATACGGGGCTACACCTTC.